This T cell receptor beta chain derives from a study of T cells in tuberculosis. Background on the study: A South African cohort included IGRA-negative adolescents, latently infected IGRA-positive adolescents and adults with active tuberculosis.

The study's findings and limits: Smaller distances to GMM-specific TCRs suggested their expansion in active tuberculosis. The TCR-beta difference was not significant; alpha differences partly reflected length.

Comments on this clone: What it binds is unknown.

The CDR3 extends over 16 amino acids. J gave up 6 bases and V 0 bases, and 9 bases lay outside the gene matches. Germline CDR1 reads SGHRS; CDR2 reads YFSETQ. The table came from immunoSEQ multiplex PCR; TCRdb's copy has only in-frame clones and leaves some out. The sample consists of about 30,000 clones, around 90% of them appearing once. Unsorted cryopreserved PBMC were sequenced, averaging around 100,000 T cells per clinical donor. This clonotype was sampled from a donor between 10 and 35 years old with latent tuberculosis or without tuberculosis infection. This chain connects TRBV5-1 to TRBJ1-2, with 9 bases matching TRBD1. Sample: PBMCs. Here the CDR3 reads CASSLGMGQGVHGYTF. CDR3 bases: TGCGCCAGCAGCTTGGGGATGGGACAGGGAGTCCATGGCTACACCTTC. Combining the CDR3 with reference TRBV5-1 and TRBJ1-2 gives the whole variable domain KAGVTQTPRYLIKTRGQQVTLSCSPISGHRSVSWYQQTPGQGLQFLFEYFSETQRNKGNFPGRFSGRQFSNSRSEMNVSTLELGDSALYLCASSLGMGQGVHGYTFGSGTRLTVV.